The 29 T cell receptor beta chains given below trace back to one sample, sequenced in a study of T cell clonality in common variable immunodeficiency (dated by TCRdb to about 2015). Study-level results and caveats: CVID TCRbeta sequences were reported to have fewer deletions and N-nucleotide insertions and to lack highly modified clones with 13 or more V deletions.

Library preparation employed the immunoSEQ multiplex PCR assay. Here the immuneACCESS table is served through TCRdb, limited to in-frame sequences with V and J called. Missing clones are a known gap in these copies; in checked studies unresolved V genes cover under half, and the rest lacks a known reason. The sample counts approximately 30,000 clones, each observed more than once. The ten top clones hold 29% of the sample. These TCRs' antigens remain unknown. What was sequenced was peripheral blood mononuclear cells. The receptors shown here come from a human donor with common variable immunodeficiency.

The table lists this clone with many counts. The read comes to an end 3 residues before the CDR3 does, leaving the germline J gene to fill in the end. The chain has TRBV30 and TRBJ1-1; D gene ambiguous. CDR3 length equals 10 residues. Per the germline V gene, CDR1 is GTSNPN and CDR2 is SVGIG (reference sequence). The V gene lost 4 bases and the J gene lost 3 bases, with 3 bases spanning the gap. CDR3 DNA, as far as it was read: TGTGCCTGGATCTACACTGAA. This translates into CAWIYTE. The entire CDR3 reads CAWIYTEAFF.

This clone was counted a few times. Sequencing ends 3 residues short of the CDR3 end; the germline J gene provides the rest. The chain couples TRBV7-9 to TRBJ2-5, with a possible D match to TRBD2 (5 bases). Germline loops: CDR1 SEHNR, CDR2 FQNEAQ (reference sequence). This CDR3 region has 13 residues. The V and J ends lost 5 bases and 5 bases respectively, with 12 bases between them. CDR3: CASSRSSLETQYF. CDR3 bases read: TGTGCCAGCAGCCGATCTAGCTTGGAGACC.

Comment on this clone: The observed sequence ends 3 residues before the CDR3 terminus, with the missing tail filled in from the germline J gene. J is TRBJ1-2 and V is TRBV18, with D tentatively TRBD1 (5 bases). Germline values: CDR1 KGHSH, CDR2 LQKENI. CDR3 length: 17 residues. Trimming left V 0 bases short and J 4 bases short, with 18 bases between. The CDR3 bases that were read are TGTGCCAGCTCACCACCTTCGGGCCTGAGGGGAATCTATGGC. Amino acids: CASSPPSGLRGIYG. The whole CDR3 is CASSPPSGLRGIYGYTF.

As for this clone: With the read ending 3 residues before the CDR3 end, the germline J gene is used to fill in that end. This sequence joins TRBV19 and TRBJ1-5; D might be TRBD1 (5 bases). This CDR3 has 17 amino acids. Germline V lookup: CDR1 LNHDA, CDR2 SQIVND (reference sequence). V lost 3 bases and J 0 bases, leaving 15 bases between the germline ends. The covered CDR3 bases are TGTGCCAGTAGTATGGTCGGACAAATCAATAGCAATCAGCCC. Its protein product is CASSMVGQINSNQP. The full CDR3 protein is CASSMVGQINSNQPQHF.

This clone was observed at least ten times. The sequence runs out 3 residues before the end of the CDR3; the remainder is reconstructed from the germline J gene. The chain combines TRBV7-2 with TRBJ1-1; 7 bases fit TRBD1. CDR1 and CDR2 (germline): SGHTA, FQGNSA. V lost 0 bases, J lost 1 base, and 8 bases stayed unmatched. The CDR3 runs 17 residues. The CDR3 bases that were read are TGTGCCAGCAGCTTAGCCTATAGGACAGGTCCGAACACTGAA. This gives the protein CASSLAYRTGPNTE. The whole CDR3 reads CASSLAYRTGPNTEAFF.

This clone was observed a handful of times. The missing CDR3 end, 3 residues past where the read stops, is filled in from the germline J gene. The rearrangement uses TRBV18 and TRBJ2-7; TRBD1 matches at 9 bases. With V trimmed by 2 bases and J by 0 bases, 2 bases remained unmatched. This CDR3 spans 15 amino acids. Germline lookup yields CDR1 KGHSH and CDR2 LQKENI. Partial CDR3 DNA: TGTGCCAGCTCACCAGGGACAGGGCACTCCTACGAG. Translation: CASSPGTGHSYE. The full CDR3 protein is CASSPGTGHSYEQYF.

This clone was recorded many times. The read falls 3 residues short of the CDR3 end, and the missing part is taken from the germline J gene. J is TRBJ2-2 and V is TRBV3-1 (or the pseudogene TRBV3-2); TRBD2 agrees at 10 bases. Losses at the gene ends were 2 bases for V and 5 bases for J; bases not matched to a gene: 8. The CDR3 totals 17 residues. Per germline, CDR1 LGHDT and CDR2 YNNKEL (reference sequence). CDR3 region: CASSQRGLAEGTGELFF. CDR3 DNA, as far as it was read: TGTGCCAGCAGCCAACGAGGACTAGCGGAAGGAACCGGGGAG.

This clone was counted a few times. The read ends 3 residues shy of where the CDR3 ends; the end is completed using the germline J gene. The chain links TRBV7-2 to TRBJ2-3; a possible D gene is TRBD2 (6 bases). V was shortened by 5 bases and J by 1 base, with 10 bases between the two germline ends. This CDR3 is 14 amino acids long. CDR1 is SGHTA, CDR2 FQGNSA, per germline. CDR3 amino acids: CASSRTGGTDTQYF. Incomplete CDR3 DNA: TGTGCCAGCAGCCGCACGGGGGGCACAGATACG.

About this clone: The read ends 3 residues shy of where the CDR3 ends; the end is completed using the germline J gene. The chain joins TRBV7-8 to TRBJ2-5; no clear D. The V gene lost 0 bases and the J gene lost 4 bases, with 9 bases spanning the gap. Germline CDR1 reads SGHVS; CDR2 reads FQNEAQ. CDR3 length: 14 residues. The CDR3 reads CASSLALSRETQYF. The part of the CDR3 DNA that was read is TGTGCCAGCAGCTTAGCGCTAAGCCGAGAGACC.

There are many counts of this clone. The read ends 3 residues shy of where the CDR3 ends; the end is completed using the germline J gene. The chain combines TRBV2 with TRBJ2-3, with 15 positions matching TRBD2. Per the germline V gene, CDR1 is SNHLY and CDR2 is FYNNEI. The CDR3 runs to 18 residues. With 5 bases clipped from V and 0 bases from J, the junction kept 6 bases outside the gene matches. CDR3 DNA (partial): TGTGCCAGCAGTCGGACTAGCGGGGGGGAGTCTAGCACAGATACG. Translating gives CASSRTSGGESSTDT. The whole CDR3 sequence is CASSRTSGGESSTDTQYF.

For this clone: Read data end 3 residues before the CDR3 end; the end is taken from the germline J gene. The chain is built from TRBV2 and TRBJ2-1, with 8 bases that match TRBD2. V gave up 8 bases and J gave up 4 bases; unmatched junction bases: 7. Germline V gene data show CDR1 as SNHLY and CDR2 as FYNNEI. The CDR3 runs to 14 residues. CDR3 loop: CASQGAGAYNEQFF. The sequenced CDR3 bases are TGTGCCAGCCAGGGAGCGGGGGCGTACAATGAG.

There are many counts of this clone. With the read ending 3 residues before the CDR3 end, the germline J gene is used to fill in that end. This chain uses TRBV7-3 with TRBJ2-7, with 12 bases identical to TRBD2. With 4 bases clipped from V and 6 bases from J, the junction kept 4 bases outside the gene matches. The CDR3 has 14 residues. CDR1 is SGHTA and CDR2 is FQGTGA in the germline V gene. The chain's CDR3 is CASSSSGGASEQYF. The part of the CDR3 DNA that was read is TGTGCCAGCAGCTCTAGCGGGGGGGCTTCCGAG.

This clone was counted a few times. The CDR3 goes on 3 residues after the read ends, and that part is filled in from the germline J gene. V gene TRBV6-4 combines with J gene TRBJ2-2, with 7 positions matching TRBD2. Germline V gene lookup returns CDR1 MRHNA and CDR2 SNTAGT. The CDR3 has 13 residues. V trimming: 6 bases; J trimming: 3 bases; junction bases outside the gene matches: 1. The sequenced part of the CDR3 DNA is TGTGCCAGCAGCAGCGGGGACACCGGGGAG. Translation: CASSSGDTGE. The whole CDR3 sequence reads CASSSGDTGELFF.

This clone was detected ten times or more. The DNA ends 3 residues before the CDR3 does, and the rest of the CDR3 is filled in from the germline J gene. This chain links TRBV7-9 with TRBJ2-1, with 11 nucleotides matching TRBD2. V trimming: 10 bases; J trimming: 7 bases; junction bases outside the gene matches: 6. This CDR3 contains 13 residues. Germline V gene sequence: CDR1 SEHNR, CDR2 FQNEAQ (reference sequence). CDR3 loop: CATGTSGGNEQFF. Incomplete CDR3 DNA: TGTGCCACAGGGACTAGCGGAGGTAATGAG.

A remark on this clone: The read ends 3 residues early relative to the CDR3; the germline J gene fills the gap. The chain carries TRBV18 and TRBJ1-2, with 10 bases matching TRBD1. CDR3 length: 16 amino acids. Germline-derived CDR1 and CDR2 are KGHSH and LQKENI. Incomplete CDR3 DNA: TGTGCCAGCTCACCACCGATCGGACAGGGGGTTTGGGGC. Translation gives CASSPPIGQGVWG. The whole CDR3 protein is CASSPPIGQGVWGYTF.

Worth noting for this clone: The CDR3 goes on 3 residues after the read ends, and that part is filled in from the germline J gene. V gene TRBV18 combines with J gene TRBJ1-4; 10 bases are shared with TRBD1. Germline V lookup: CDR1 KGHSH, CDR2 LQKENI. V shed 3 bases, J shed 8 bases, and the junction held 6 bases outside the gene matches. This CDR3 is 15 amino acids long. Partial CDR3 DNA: TGTGCCAGCTCACCGGACCGGACAGGGGGGGAAAAA. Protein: CASSPDRTGGEK. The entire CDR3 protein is CASSPDRTGGEKLFF.

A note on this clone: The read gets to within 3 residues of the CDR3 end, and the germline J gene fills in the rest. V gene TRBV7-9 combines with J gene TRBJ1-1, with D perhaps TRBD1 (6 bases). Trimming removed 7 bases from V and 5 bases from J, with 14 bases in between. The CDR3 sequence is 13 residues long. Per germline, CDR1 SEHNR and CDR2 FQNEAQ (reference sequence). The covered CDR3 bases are TGTGCCAGCATCAGGGGAGAAGGGACTGAA. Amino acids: CASIRGEGTE. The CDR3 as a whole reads CASIRGEGTEAFF.

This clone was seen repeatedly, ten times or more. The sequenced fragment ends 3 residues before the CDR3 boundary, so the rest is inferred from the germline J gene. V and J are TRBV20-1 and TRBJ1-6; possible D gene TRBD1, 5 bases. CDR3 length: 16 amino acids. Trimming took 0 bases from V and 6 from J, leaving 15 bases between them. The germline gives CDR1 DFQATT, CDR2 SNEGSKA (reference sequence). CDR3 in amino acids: CSARDPGGSGNSPLHF. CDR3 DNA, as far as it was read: TGCAGTGCTAGAGATCCCGGGGGTTCGGGTAATTCACCC.

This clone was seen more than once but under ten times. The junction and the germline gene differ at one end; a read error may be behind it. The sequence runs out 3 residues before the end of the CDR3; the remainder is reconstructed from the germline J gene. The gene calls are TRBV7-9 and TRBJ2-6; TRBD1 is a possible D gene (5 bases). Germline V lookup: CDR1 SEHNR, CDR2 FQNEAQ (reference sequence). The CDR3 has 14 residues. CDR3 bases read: TGTGCCAGCAGCTTACCCGCGACAGCCAACCTC. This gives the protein CASSLPATANL. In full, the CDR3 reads CASSLPATANLLTF.

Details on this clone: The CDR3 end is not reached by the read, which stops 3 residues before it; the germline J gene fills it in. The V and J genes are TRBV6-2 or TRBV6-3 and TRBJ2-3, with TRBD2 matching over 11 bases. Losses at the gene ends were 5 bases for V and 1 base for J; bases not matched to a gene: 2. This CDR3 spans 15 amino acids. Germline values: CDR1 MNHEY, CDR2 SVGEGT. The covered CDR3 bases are TGTGCCAGCAGTCCGGGACTAGCGGGCACAGATACG. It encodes CASSPGLAGTDT. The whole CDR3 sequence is CASSPGLAGTDTQYF.

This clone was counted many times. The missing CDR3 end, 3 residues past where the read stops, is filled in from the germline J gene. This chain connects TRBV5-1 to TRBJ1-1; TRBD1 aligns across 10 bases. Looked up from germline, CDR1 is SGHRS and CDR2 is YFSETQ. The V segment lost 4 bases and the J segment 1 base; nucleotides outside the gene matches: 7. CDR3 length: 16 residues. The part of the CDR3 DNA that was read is TGCGCCAGCAGCCCATTGGGACAGGGGTGGAACACTGAA. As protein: CASSPLGQGWNTE. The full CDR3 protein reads CASSPLGQGWNTEAFF. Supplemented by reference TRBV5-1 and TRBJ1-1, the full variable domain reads KAGVTQTPRYLIKTRGQQVTLSCSPISGHRSVSWYQQTPGQGLQFLFEYFSETQRNKGNFPGRFSGRQFSNSRSEMNVSTLELGDSALYLCASSPLGQGWNTEAFFGQGTRLTVV.

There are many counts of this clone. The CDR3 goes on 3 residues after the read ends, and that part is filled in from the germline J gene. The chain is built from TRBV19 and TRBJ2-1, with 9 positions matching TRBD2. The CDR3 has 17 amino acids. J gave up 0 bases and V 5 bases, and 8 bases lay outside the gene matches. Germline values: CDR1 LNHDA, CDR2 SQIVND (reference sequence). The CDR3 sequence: CASSLGLASSSYNEQFF. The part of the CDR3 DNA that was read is TGTGCCAGTAGTTTAGGACTAGCGTCAAGCTCCTACAATGAG. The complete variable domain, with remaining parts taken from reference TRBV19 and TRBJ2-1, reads DGGITQSPKYLFRKEGQNVTLSCEQNLNHDAMYWYRQDPGQGLRLIYYSQIVNDFQKGDIAEGYSVSREKKESFPLTVTSAQKNPTAFYLCASSLGLASSSYNEQFFGPGTRLTVL.

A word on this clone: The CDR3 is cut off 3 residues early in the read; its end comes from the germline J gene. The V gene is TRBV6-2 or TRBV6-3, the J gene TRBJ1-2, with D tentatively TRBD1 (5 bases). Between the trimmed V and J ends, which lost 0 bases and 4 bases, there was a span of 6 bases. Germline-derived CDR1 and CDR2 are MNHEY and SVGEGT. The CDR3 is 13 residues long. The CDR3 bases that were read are TGTGCCAGCAGTTACTCGACAGTCTATGGC. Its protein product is CASSYSTVYG. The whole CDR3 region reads CASSYSTVYGYTF.

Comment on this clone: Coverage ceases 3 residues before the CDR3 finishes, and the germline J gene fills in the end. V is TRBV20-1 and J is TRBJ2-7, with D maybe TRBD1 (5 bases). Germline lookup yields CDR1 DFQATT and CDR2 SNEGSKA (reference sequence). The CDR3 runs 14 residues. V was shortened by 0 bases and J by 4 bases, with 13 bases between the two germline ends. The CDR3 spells CSARDRQGWYEQYF. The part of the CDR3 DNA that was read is TGCAGTGCTAGAGATCGCCAGGGTTGGTACGAG.

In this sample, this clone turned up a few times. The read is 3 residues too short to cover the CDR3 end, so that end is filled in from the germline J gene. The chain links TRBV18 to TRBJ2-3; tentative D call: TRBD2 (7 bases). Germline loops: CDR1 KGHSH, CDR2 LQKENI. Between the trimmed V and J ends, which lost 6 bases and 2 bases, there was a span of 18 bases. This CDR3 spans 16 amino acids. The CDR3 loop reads CASSPQGGDPTDTQYF. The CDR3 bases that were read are TGTGCCAGCTCTCCTCAAGGGGGGGACCCCACAGATACG.

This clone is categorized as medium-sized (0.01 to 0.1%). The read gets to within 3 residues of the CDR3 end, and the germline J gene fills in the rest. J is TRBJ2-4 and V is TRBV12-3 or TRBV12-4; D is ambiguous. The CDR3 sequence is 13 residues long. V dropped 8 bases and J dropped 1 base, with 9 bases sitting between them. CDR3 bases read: TGTGCCAGCGGTCTCGGGGCCAAAAACATT. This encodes CASGLGAKNI. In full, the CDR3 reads CASGLGAKNIQYF.

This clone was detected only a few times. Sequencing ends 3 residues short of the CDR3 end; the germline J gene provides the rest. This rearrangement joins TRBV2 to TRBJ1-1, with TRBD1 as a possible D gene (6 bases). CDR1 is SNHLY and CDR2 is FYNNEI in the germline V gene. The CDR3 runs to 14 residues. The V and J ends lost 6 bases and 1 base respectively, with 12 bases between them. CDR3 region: CASRDLRGNTEAFF. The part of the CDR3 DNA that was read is TGTGCCAGCAGGGACCTCAGGGGGAACACTGAA.

This CDR3 is CASSEGWNRGPQETQYF. Partial CDR3 DNA: TGTGCCAGCAGTGAAGGTTGGAACAGGGGACCACAAGAGACC. The V gene is TRBV6-1, the J gene TRBJ2-5, with TRBD1 identical over 7 bases. The CDR3 goes on 3 residues after the read ends, and that part is filled in from the germline J gene. CDR1 MNHNS and CDR2 SASEGT come from the germline V gene. The CDR3 has 17 amino acids. The V segment lost 1 base and the J segment 2 bases; nucleotides outside the gene matches: 10.

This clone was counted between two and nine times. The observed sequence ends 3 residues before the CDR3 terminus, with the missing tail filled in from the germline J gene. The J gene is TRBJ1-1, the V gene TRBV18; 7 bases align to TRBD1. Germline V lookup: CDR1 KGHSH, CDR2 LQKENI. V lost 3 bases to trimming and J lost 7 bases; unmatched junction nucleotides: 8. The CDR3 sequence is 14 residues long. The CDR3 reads CASSPGQLAGEAFF. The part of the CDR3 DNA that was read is TGTGCCAGCTCACCGGGACAGCTGGCGGGTGAA.